This T cell receptor (beta chain) was recorded in a study of OX40 agonist ivuxolimab in advanced cancers. CDR1 is MDHEN and CDR2 is SYDVKM in the germline V gene. The CDR3 loop spans 14 amino acids. Trimming stripped 2 bases from V and 4 bases from J, with 8 bases between. Measured with immunoSEQ multiplex PCR; TCRdb has only the in-frame clones, and not every one. The sample holds under 80,000 clones, 85% seen once. Study results and limitations: Relative to CD4+ cells, CD8+ T cells on average had more expanded clones.

For this clone: Its antigen is not identified.

The V gene is TRBV28, the J gene TRBJ1-4; weak D call: TRBD1 (5 bases). The specimen was CD4+ or CD8+ T cells sorted from blood, collected in a trial of the OX40 agonist ivuxolimab. This sequence originates from an adult with an advanced solid tumor such as melanoma, head and neck, liver or kidney cancer. Written as DNA, the CDR3 is TGTGCCAGCAGTTTAATTCAGGGTAATGAAAAACTGTTTTTT. Its protein product is CASSLIQGNEKLFF.